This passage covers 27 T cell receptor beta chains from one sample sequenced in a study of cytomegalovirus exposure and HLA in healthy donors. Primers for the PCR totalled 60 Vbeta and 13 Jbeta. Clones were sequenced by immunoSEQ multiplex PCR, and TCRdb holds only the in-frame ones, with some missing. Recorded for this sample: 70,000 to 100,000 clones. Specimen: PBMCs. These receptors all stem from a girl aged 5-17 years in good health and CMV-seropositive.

The CDR3 region is CASSPGQPHGYTF. CDR3 sequence (DNA): TGTGCCAGCAGCCCCGGACAGCCCCATGGCTACACCTTC. V is TRBV27 and J is TRBJ1-2; possible D gene TRBD1, 6 bases. This CDR3 is built from 13 residues. Germline V CDR1 and CDR2: MNHEY, SMNVEV (reference sequence). Trimming cost V 6 bases and J 6 bases, with 14 bases left between them.

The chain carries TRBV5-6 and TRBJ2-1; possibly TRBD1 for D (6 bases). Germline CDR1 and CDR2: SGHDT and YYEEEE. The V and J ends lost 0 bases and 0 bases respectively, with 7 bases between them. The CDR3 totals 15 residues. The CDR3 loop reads CASSLGGGSYNEQFF. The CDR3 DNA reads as TGTGCCAGCAGCTTGGGAGGGGGCTCCTACAATGAGCAGTTCTTC.

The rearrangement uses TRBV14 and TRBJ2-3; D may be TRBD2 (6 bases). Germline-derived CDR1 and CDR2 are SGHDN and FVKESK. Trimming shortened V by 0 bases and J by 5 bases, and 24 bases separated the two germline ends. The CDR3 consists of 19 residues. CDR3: CASSQDKKVGGAPLDTQYF. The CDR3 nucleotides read TGTGCCAGCAGCCAAGATAAGAAGGTGGGCGGGGCGCCGCTAGATACGCAGTATTTT. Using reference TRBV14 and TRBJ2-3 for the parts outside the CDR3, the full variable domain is EAGVTQFPSHSVIEKGQTVTLRCDPISGHDNLYWYRRVMGKEIKFLLHFVKESKQDESGMPNNRFLAERTGGTYSTLKVQPAELEDSGVYFCASSQDKKVGGAPLDTQYFGPGTRLTVL.

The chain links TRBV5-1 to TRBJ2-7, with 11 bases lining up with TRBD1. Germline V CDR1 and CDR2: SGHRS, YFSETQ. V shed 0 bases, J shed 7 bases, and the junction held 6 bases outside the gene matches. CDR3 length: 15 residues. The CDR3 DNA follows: TGCGCCAGCAGCTTGGATGGACAGGGGGCGGGGGAGCAGTACGTC. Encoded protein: CASSLDGQGAGEQYV.

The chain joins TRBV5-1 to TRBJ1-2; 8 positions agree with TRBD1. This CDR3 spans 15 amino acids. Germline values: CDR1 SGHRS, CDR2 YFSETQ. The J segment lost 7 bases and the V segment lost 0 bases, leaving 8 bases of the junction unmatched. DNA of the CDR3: TGCGCCAGCAGCTTGGAGGCGCAGGGGGCGGGTGGCTACACCTTC. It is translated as CASSLEAQGAGGYTF.

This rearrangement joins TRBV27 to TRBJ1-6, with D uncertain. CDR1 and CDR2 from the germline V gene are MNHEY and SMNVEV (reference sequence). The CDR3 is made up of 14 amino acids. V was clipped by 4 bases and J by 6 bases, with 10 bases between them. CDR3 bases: TGTGCCAGCAGTTGGGCGCAGAGTAATTCACCCCTCCACTTT. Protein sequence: CASSWAQSNSPLHF.

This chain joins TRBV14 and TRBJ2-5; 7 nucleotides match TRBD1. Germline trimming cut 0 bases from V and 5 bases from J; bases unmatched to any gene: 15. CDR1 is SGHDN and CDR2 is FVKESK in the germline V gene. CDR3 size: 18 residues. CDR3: CASSQEMFSPTGPETQYF. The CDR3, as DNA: TGTGCCAGCAGCCAAGAAATGTTTTCGCCGACAGGGCCGGAGACCCAGTACTTC.

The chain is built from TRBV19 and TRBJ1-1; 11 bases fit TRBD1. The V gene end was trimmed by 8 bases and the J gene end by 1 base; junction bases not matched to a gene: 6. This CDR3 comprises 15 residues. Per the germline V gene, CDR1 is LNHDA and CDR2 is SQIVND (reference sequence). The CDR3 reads CASRPGTGGNTEAFF. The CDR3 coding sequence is TGTGCCAGTCGACCGGGGACAGGGGGGAACACTGAAGCTTTCTTT. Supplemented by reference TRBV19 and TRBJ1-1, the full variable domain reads DGGITQSPKYLFRKEGQNVTLSCEQNLNHDAMYWYRQDPGQGLRLIYYSQIVNDFQKGDIAEGYSVSREKKESFPLTVTSAQKNPTAFYLCASRPGTGGNTEAFFGQGTRLTVV.

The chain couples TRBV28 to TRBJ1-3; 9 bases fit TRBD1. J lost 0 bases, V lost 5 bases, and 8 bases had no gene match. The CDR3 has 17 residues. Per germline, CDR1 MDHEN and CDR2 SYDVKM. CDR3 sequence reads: CASSPWTGDNSGNTIYF. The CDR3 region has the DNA TGTGCCAGCAGTCCTTGGACAGGGGACAACTCTGGAAACACCATATATTTT.

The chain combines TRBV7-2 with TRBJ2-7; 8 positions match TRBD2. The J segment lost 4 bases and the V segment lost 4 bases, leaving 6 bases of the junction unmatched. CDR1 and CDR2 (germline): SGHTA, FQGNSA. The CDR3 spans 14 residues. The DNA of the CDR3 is TGTGCCAGCAGCTACGGGGGGGCCCAGTACGAGCAGTACTTC. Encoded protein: CASSYGGAQYEQYF.

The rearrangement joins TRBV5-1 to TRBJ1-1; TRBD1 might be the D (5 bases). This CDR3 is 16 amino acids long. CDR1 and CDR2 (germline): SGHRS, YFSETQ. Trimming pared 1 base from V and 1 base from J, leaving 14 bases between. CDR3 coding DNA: TGCGCCAGCAGCTTGTATGGTCCAGGGCCGAACACTGAAGCTTTCTTT. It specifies CASSLYGPGPNTEAFF.

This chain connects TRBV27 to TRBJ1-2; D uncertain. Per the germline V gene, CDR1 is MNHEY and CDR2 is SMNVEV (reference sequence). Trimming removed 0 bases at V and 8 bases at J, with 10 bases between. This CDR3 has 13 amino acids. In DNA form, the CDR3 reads TGTGCCAGCAGTTTATCTTTGCTAGGAGGCTACACCTTC. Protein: CASSLSLLGGYTF.

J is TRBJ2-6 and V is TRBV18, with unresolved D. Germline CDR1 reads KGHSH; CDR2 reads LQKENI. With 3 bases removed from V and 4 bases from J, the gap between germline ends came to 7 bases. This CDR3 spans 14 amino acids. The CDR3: CASSPRSGANVLTF. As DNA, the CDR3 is TGTGCCAGCTCACCCCGTTCCGGGGCCAACGTCCTGACTTTC.

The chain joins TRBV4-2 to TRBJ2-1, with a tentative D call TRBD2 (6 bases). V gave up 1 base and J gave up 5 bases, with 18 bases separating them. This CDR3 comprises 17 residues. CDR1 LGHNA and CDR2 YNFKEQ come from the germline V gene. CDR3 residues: CASSQVFRRGLDNEQFF. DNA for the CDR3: TGTGCCAGCAGCCAAGTTTTCCGGAGGGGCCTTGACAATGAGCAGTTCTTC.

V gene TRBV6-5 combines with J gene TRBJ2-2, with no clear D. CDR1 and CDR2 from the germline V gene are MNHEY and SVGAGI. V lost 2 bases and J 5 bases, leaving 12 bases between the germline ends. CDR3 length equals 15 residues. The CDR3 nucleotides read TGTGCCAGCAGTTACCCTCAAGCCGGGACCGGGGAGCTGTTTTTT. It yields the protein CASSYPQAGTGELFF.

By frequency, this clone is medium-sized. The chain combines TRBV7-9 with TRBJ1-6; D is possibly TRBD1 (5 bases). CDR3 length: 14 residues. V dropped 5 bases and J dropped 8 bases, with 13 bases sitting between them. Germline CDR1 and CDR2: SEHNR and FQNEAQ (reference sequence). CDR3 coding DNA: TGTGCCAGCAGCGTAGGACAATTGGATTCACCCCTCCACTTT. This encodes CASSVGQLDSPLHF.

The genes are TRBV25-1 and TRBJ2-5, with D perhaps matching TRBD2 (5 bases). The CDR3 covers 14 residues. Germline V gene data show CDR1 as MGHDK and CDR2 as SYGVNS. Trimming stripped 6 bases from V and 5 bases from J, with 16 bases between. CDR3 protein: CASREPLASETQYF. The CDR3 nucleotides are TGTGCCAGCAGGGAACCTCTCGCTAGCGAGACCCAGTACTTC.

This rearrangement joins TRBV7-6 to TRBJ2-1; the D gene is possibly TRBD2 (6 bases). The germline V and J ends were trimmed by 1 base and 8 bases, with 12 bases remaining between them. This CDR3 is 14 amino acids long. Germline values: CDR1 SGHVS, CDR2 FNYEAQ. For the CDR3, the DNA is TGTGCCAGCAGCTTAGAGGGACTGACATATGAGCAGTTCTTC. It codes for CASSLEGLTYEQFF.

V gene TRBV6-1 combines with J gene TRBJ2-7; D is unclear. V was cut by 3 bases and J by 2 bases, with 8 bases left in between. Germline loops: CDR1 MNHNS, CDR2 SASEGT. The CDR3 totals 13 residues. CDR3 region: CASSERSAYEQYV. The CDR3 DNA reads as TGTGCCAGCAGTGAGAGAAGCGCCTACGAGCAGTACGTC.

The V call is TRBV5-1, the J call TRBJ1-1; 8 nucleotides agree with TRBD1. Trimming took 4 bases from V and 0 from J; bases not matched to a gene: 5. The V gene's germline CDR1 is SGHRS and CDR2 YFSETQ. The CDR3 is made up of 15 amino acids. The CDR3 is CASSGRTGMNTEAFF. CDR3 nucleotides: TGCGCCAGCAGCGGGAGGACAGGGATGAACACTGAAGCTTTCTTT.

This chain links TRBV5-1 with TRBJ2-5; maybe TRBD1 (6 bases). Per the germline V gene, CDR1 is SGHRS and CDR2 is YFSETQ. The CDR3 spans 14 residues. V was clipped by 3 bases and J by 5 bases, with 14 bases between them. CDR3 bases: TGCGCCAGCAGCTCCGTACAGGGCAGGGAGACCCAGTACTTC. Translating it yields CASSSVQGRETQYF.

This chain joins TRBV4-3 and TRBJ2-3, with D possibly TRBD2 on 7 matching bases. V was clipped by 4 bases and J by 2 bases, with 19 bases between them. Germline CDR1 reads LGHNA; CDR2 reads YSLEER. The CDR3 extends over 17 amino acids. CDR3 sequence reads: CASSLWGMAGATDTQYF. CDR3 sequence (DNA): TGCGCCAGCAGCCTTTGGGGGATGGCGGGGGCCACAGATACGCAGTATTTT.

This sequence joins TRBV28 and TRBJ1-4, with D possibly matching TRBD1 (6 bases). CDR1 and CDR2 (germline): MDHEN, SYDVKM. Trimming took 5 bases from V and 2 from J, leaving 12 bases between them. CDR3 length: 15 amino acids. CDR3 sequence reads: CASSATGSTNEKLFF. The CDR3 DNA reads TGTGCCAGCAGTGCCACAGGGAGCACTAATGAAAAACTGTTTTTT.

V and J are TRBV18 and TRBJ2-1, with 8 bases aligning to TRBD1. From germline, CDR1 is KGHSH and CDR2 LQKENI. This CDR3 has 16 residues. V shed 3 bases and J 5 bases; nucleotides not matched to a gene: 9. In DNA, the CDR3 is TGTGCCAGCTCACCGGGACAGGCAGGTTCCGACAATGAGCAGTTCTTC. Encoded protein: CASSPGQAGSDNEQFF.

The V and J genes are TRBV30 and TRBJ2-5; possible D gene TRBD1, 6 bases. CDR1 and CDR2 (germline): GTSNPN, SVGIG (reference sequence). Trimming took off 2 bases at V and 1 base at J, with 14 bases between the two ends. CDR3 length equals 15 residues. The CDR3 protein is CAWSPTGKIQETQYF. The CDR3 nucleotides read TGTGCCTGGAGTCCCACAGGGAAAATCCAAGAGACCCAGTACTTC.

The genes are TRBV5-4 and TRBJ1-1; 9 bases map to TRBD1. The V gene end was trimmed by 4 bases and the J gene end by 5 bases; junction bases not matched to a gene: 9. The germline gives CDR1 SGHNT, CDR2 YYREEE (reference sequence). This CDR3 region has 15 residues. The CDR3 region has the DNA TGTGCCAGCAGCCTCGTCCCGGGACAGGGAACTGAAGCTTTCTTT. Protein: CASSLVPGQGTEAFF.

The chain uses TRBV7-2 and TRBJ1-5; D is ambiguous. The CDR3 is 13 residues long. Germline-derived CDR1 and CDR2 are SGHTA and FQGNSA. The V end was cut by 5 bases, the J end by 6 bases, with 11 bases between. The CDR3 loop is CASSPSFGQPQHF. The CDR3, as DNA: TGTGCCAGCAGCCCCTCGTTCGGTCAGCCCCAGCATTTT.